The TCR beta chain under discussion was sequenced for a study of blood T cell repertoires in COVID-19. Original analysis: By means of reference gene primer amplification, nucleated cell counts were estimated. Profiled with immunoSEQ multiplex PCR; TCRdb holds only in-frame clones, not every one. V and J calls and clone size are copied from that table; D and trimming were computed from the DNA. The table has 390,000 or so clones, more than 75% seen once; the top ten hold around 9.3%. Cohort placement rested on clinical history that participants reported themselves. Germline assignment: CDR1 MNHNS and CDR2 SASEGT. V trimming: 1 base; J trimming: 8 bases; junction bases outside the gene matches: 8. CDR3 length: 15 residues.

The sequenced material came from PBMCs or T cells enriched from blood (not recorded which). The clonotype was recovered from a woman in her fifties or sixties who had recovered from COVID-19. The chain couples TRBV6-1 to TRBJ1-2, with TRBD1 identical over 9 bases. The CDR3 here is CASSEGGRQGVGYTF. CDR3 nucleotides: TGTGCCAGCAGTGAAGGGGGAAGACAGGGGGTAGGCTACACCTTC.